These 29 T cell receptor beta chains originate from one sample sequenced in a study of somatic mutations in cytotoxic T cells in rheumatoid arthritis. Libraries were prepared by immunoSEQ multiplex PCR; TCRdb keeps only in-frame clonotypes and omits some of them. Among under 7,500 clones, 75% to 90% were seen once, and the ten largest hold approximately 26%. Sequencing was carried out using CD8+ T cells sorted from blood. These receptors originate from a woman in her seventies with rheumatoid arthritis.

This chain links TRBV11-1 with TRBJ1-2; the D is unclear. The CDR3 is 14 amino acids. CDR1 is SGHAT, CDR2 FQDESV, per germline (reference sequence). The ends were cut back, 2 bases at V and 3 bases at J, with 10 bases in the middle. The CDR3 protein is CASSLMEADYGYTF. The CDR3, as DNA: TGTGCCAGCAGCTTAATGGAGGCCGACTATGGCTACACCTTC.

V usage is TRBV13 and J usage is TRBJ2-7; tentative D call: TRBD2 (6 bases). Trimming pared 2 bases from V and 7 bases from J, leaving 12 bases between. Germline-derived CDR1 and CDR2 are PRHDT and FYEKMQ (reference sequence). The CDR3 runs to 13 residues. The CDR3 loop is CASSLRGKSEQYF. The CDR3 nucleotides read TGTGCCAGCAGCTTACGCGGGAAGAGTGAGCAGTACTTC. Full variable domain (missing parts from reference TRBV13 and TRBJ2-7): AAGVIQSPRHLIKEKRETATLKCYPIPRHDTVYWYQQGPGQDPQFLISFYEKMQSDKGSIPDRFSAQQFSDYHSELNMSSLELGDSALYFCASSLRGKSEQYFGPGTRLTVT.

The CDR3 here is CASSEGTGGWGDEKLFF. The CDR3 region has the DNA TGTGCCAGCAGTGAGGGGACAGGGGGTTGGGGAGATGAAAAACTGTTTTTT. V gene TRBV6-1 combines with J gene TRBJ1-4, with TRBD1 identical over 11 bases. Germline V CDR1 and CDR2: MNHNS, SASEGT. CDR3 length: 17 residues. The V gene end was trimmed by 3 bases and the J gene end by 6 bases; junction bases not matched to a gene: 9.

The V and J genes are TRBV13 and TRBJ2-5, with a possible D match to TRBD1 (6 bases). The germline CDR1 and CDR2 sequences are PRHDT and FYEKMQ (reference sequence). This CDR3 spans 14 amino acids. V was clipped by 3 bases and J by 2 bases, with 10 bases between them. The DNA for the CDR3 is TGTGCCAGCAGCTTTGAGGGGGTTCAAGAGACCCAGTACTTC. Its protein product is CASSFEGVQETQYF.

This chain uses TRBV6-6 with TRBJ2-7, with D possibly being TRBD2 (6 bases). CDR3 length: 13 residues. Germline V CDR1 and CDR2: MNHNY, SVGAGI (reference sequence). V was cut by 4 bases and J by 5 bases, with 12 bases left in between. CDR3 sequence: CASSWAGTDEQYF. The CDR3 bases are TGTGCCAGCAGTTGGGCGGGGACTGACGAGCAGTACTTC.

The CDR3 coding sequence is TGCAGCGTTGAAGTGAGGACAGGGGGCGTCTATGGCTACACCTTC. Amino acids: CSVEVRTGGVYGYTF. V gene TRBV29-1 combines with J gene TRBJ1-2; 11 positions agree with TRBD1. There are 15 residues in the CDR3. The germline CDR1 and CDR2 sequences are SQVTM and ANQGSEA. Unmatched junction bases numbered 5, after V lost 1 base and J lost 4 bases.

The chain recombines TRBV7-9 with TRBJ2-3; 14 bases map to TRBD2. The junction had 8 bases not matched to a gene; V was cut back by 5 bases and J by 4 bases. This CDR3 has 17 amino acids. CDR1 is SEHNR, CDR2 FQNEAQ, per germline (reference sequence). The CDR3 loop is CASSPPGGLAGADTQYF. CDR3 DNA sequence: TGTGCCAGCAGCCCACCTGGGGGACTAGCGGGAGCAGATACGCAGTATTTT.

This chain links TRBV4-3 with TRBJ2-2; 8 bases align to TRBD1. The trim removed 0 bases at V and 8 bases at J, leaving 11 bases unmatched. The germline V gene encodes CDR1 LGHNA and CDR2 YSLEER. This CDR3 is built from 17 residues. CDR3 bases: TGCGCCAGCAGCCAAGATTTCCCCGCAGGGGGCTGGGGGGAGCTGTTTTTT. Residues: CASSQDFPAGGWGELFF.

This clone was seen more than once but under ten times. The chain joins TRBV2 to TRBJ2-3, with 12 positions matching TRBD1. V shed 5 bases and J 4 bases; nucleotides not matched to a gene: 4. This CDR3 contains 15 residues. Germline V gives CDR1 SNHLY, CDR2 FYNNEI. CDR3 nucleotides: TGTGCCAGCAGTACGGGACAGGGGGCCGCAGATACGCAGTATTTT. It yields the protein CASSTGQGAADTQYF.

The chain carries TRBV7-9 and TRBJ1-1, with 9 positions matching TRBD1. V lost 3 bases to trimming and J lost 6 bases; unmatched junction nucleotides: 2. The CDR3 is 13 amino acids. Germline lookup yields CDR1 SEHNR and CDR2 FQNEAQ (reference sequence). As DNA, the CDR3 is TGTGCCAGCAGCTTCTGGGACAGGGCTGAAGCTTTCTTT. As protein: CASSFWDRAEAFF.

The rearrangement uses TRBV7-2 and TRBJ1-1, with 10 bases that match TRBD1. Per germline, CDR1 SGHTA and CDR2 FQGNSA. With V trimmed by 4 bases and J by 3 bases, 5 bases remained unmatched. CDR3 size: 15 residues. This chain's CDR3 is CASSSRTGGDTEAFF. Written as DNA, the CDR3 is TGTGCCAGCAGCTCCCGGACAGGGGGGGACACTGAAGCTTTCTTT.

In DNA form, the CDR3 reads TGTGCCAGCAGCAGGGGGCTCGATGAAGCTTTCTTT. Protein product: CASSRGLDEAFF. This chain connects TRBV13 to TRBJ1-1; 7 bases fit TRBD1. J gave up 7 bases and V 5 bases, and 4 bases lay outside the gene matches. The CDR3 is 12 residues long. The germline CDR1 and CDR2 sequences are PRHDT and FYEKMQ (reference sequence).

The chain couples TRBV7-9 to TRBJ1-5; D remains ambiguous. The CDR3 is made up of 14 amino acids. V lost 1 base and J 9 bases, leaving 13 bases between the germline ends. CDR1 is SEHNR and CDR2 is FQNEAQ in the germline V gene (reference sequence). The CDR3 here is CASSLGEGSLPQHF. CDR3 coding DNA: TGTGCCAGCAGCTTAGGGGAGGGCAGCCTGCCCCAGCATTTT.

The chain recombines TRBV5-1 with TRBJ2-7; a weak D match, TRBD2 (6 bases). Germline values: CDR1 SGHRS, CDR2 YFSETQ. The CDR3 consists of 15 residues. V lost 4 bases, J lost 6 bases, and 20 bases lay in between. The CDR3 loop is CASSPAGGELGEQYF. The CDR3 DNA reads TGCGCCAGCAGCCCTGCCGGAGGGGAGCTAGGCGAGCAGTACTTC.

The genes are TRBV27 and TRBJ1-1; weak D call: TRBD1 (6 bases). This CDR3 spans 15 amino acids. The ends were cut back, 4 bases at V and 4 bases at J, with 16 bases in the middle. CDR1 is MNHEY and CDR2 is SMNVEV in the germline V gene (reference sequence). The DNA of the CDR3 is TGTGCCAGCAGTTCCGGACAGAAAGGACCCACTGAAGCTTTCTTT. Its protein is CASSSGQKGPTEAFF.

This clone was seen just once. The gene calls are TRBV7-8 and TRBJ2-5; the match to TRBD2 covers 14 bases. V shed 5 bases, J shed 1 base, and the junction held 3 bases outside the gene matches. This CDR3 comprises 16 residues. CDR1 and CDR2 (germline): SGHVS, FQNEAQ. The chain's CDR3 is CASSQGLAGVQETQYF. CDR3 sequence (DNA): TGTGCCAGCAGCCAGGGACTAGCGGGGGTCCAAGAGACCCAGTACTTC.

As regards this clone: This sample includes further DNA sequences coding for the same CDR3. The chain is built from TRBV4-1 and TRBJ2-7; 11 positions agree with TRBD1. V was clipped by 1 base and J by 7 bases; unmatched bases: 9. The V gene's germline CDR1 is MGHRA and CDR2 YSYEKL. This CDR3 has 16 amino acids. The CDR3 here is CASSQGPGQGAREQYF. DNA for the CDR3: TGCGCCAGCAGCCAAGGACCCGGACAGGGGGCACGGGAGCAGTACTTC.

V is TRBV18 and J is TRBJ2-2; D possibly corresponds to TRBD2 (5 bases). There are 15 residues in the CDR3. The V and J ends lost 3 bases and 0 bases respectively, with 8 bases between them. CDR1 is KGHSH, CDR2 LQKENI, per germline. The CDR3 loop is CASSPGDANTGELFF. The CDR3 DNA reads TGTGCCAGCTCACCGGGAGACGCGAACACCGGGGAGCTGTTTTTT. Variable domain in full (rest from reference TRBV18 and TRBJ2-2): NAGVMQNPRHLVRRRGQEARLRCSPMKGHSHVYWYRQLPEEGLKFMVYLQKENIIDESGMPKERFSAEFPKEGPSILRIQQVVRGDSAAYFCASSPGDANTGELFFGEGSRLTVL.

V and J are TRBV27 and TRBJ1-5, with a tentative D call TRBD1 (5 bases). V lost 3 bases to trimming and J lost 1 base, with 13 bases between them. Germline V gene sequence: CDR1 MNHEY, CDR2 SMNVEV (reference sequence). The CDR3 consists of 16 residues. The CDR3 sequence: CASSFGGQGSNQPQHF. In DNA form, the CDR3 reads TGTGCCAGCAGTTTCGGTGGGCAGGGCAGCAATCAGCCCCAGCATTTT.

The rearrangement links TRBV11-3 to TRBJ2-7; 7 bases map to TRBD1. V was pared by 4 bases and J by 6 bases, with 3 bases of the junction left unmatched. CDR3 length equals 12 residues. Germline CDR1 reads SGHNT; CDR2 reads YENEEA. The CDR3, as DNA: TGTGCCAGCAGCTCAGGGGGTTTCGAGCAGTACTTC. It is translated as CASSSGGFEQYF.

The rearrangement links TRBV9 to TRBJ2-7; D possibly corresponds to TRBD1 (6 bases). The CDR3 covers 13 residues. Trimming pared 0 bases from V and 5 bases from J, leaving 9 bases between. Germline CDR1 is SGDLS and CDR2 is YYNGEE. The CDR3 bases are TGTGCCAGCAGCGTAGGTGCAGGGGACGAGCAGTACTTC. Protein sequence: CASSVGAGDEQYF.

The chain links TRBV27 to TRBJ2-1; D might be TRBD2 (5 bases). With 0 bases removed from V and 6 bases from J, the gap between germline ends came to 6 bases. Germline CDR1 MNHEY, CDR2 SMNVEV (reference sequence). The CDR3 covers 13 residues. The CDR3 DNA reads TGTGCCAGCAGTTTATCGAGGGCCAATGAGCAGTTCTTC. The encoded protein is CASSLSRANEQFF.

The chain employs TRBV13 and TRBJ2-5, with D perhaps TRBD2 (6 bases). The germline CDR1 and CDR2 sequences are PRHDT and FYEKMQ (reference sequence). The CDR3 is made up of 13 amino acids. Trimming left V 7 bases short and J 5 bases short, with 14 bases between. CDR3 region: CASTIGRGETQYF. Here the CDR3 DNA reads TGTGCCAGCACCATCGGACGGGGGGAGACCCAGTACTTC.

The table lists this clone with a count of one. V and J are TRBV9 and TRBJ1-4, with D maybe TRBD1 (5 bases). The V and J ends lost 2 bases and 5 bases respectively, with 13 bases between them. In germline, CDR1 is SGDLS, CDR2 YYNGEE. The CDR3 length is 15 residues. The CDR3 DNA sequence: TGTGCCAGCAGCGTGGGGGGGACGGGGAATGAAAAACTGTTTTTT. Amino acids: CASSVGGTGNEKLFF.

This chain links TRBV5-5 with TRBJ2-5, with TRBD1 matching over 7 bases. Germline V CDR1 and CDR2: SGHKS, YYEKEE (reference sequence). The CDR3 spans 13 residues. The V and J ends lost 2 bases and 11 bases, in that order; junction bases with no gene match: 9. CDR3 sequence: CASSLGQAWEQYF. DNA of the CDR3: TGTGCCAGCAGCTTAGGACAGGCATGGGAGCAGTACTTC.

The chain is built from TRBV27 and TRBJ2-3, with a possible D match to TRBD2 (6 bases). The germline V gene has CDR1 MNHEY and CDR2 SMNVEV (reference sequence). Trimming pared 3 bases from V and 0 bases from J, leaving 10 bases between. The CDR3 runs 15 residues. For the CDR3, the DNA is TGTGCCAGCAGTTTCGGGAGCACTAGCACAGATACGCAGTATTTT. It encodes CASSFGSTSTDTQYF.

This chain links TRBV6-5 with TRBJ1-2; D is uncertain. Trimming took 8 bases from V and 8 from J, leaving 15 bases between them. The CDR3 runs to 12 residues. The germline gives CDR1 MNHEY, CDR2 SVGAGI. CDR3 bases: TGTGCCAGCCAGGAGGTGGGGAAAGGCTACACCTTC. Its translation is CASQEVGKGYTF.

The rearrangement joins TRBV27 to TRBJ1-2; 7 bases are a match to TRBD1. The ends lost 6 bases at V and 8 bases at J; junction bases unmatched: 12. CDR3 length: 14 residues. Looked up from germline, CDR1 is MNHEY and CDR2 is SMNVEV (reference sequence). In DNA, the CDR3 is TGTGCCAGCAGGGAACAGGGGAGCGGAGGGGGCTACACCTTC. It translates to CASREQGSGGGYTF.

The chain has TRBV4-3 and TRBJ1-1, with 7 bases fitting TRBD1. The CDR3 spans 15 residues. V lost 1 base to trimming and J lost 1 base; unmatched junction nucleotides: 3. Per the germline V gene, CDR1 is LGHNA and CDR2 is YSLEER. The CDR3 DNA follows: TGCGCCAGCAGCCAAGCCCGGACAGGGAACACTGAAGCTTTCTTT. Amino acids: CASSQARTGNTEAFF.